This is a list of T cell receptor beta chains from one sample in a study of T cell changes during pregnancy in multiple sclerosis. Sequencing used immunoSEQ multiplex PCR; TCRdb keeps in-frame clones, though not all of them. The table has over 100,000 clones, roughly 90% seen once. The sequenced sample was peripheral blood, obtained in the third trimester of pregnancy. The receptors derive from a female donor with multiple sclerosis, enrolled in a pregnancy study. CDR3s include the opening cysteine and the closing phenylalanine or tryptophan. Each record gives: clone size, D gene, J gene, V gene, CDR3 length, CDR3 DNA, CDR3 protein. D genes are given only for firm matches. Size values are once, few and many counts, or a class for expanded clones, and some rows have none.

-,TRBD1,TRBJ1-5,TRBV28,18,TGTGCCAGCAGTTCAAATAGACAGGGCCATACGGCTCGGCAGCCCCAGCATTTT,CASSSNRQGHTARQPQHF
-,TRBD1,TRBJ1-6,TRBV7-8,17,TGTGCCAGCAGCTTAGAGTCGTGGCAGGGGGAAAATTCACCCCTCCACTTT,CASSLESWQGENSPLHF
-,-,TRBJ1-6,TRBV18,14,TGTGCCAGCTCACCAGGGACTTGGGATTCACCCCTCCACTTT,CASSPGTWDSPLHF
-,TRBD1,TRBJ1-5,TRBV6-1,16,TGTGCCAGCAGTGAAGCAGTGACAGGGGGCGGTCAGCCCCAGCATTTT,CASSEAVTGGGQPQHF
-,TRBD1,TRBJ1-1,TRBV11-1,15,TGTGCCAGCAGCTTCTCGGGACAGAAGAACACTGAAGCTTTCTTT,CASSFSGQKNTEAFF
-,-,TRBJ1-2,TRBV7-9,15,TGTGCCAGCAGCTTAGCAGGAGGAACTAACTATGGCTACACCTTC,CASSLAGGTNYGYTF
-,-,TRBJ2-1,TRBV9,16,TGTGCCAGCAGCCCCCCCTGGGAGCGGGCAAGTAATGAGCAGTTCTTC,CASSPPWERASNEQFF
-,-,TRBJ2-5,TRBV20-1,11,TGCAGTGCCCACAGGGAAGAGACCCAGTACTTC,CSAHREETQYF
once,TRBD2,TRBJ2-3,TRBV6-1,18,TGTGCCAGCAGTGGTCCCGGGACTAGCGGGATGAGAACAGATACGCAGTATTTT,CASSGPGTSGMRTDTQYF
-,TRBD1,TRBJ1-2,TRBV6-1,13,TGTGCCAGCAGTGCAGGACAGGGCGTTGGCTACACCTTC,CASSAGQGVGYTF
-,-,TRBJ2-5,TRBV15,15,TGTGCCACCAGCCTCCCTGTAGGGGCTGGGGAGACCCAGTACTTC,CATSLPVGAGETQYF
few,TRBD1,TRBJ1-5,TRBV5-1,14,TGCGCCAGCAGCTTGGAGACAGGGAATCAGCCCCAGCATTTT,CASSLETGNQPQHF
-,-,TRBJ1-1,TRBV6-6,14,TGTGCCAGCATCCCGGGGGGTTCCAACACTGAAGCTTTCTTT,CASIPGGSNTEAFF
-,TRBD2,TRBJ2-7,TRBV5-8,13,TGTGCCAGCAGCTTGGATTTGGGGGGGGAGCAGTACTTC,CASSLDLGGEQYF
once,-,TRBJ2-7,TRBV15,13,TGTGCCACCAGCAGAGGACAGACCTACGAGCAGTACTTC,CATSRGQTYEQYF
-,TRBD2,TRBJ2-1,TRBV19,14,TGTGCCAGTTCCTCAGCGGGGCGGAGCAATGAGCAGTTCTTC,CASSSAGRSNEQFF
-,TRBD1,TRBJ1-5,TRBV28,12,TGTGCCACCAGGGGGGGAGATCAGCCCCAGCATTTT,CATRGGDQPQHF
-,TRBD1,TRBJ2-7,TRBV7-6,16,TGTGCCAGCAGCTTAGCCCCCCCAGGGGGTGGGCACGAGCAGTACTTC,CASSLAPPGGGHEQYF
-,-,TRBJ1-2,TRBV6-5,12,TGTGCCAGCAGTTACCTCGGGTATGGCTACACCTTC,CASSYLGYGYTF
-,TRBD1,TRBJ2-5,TRBV5-1,16,TGCGCCAGCAGCGGACAGGGTGGGGTGTCTCGAGAGACCCAGTACTTC,CASSGQGGVSRETQYF
-,TRBD2,TRBJ2-5,TRBV29-1,13,TGCAGCGTCGGGACTAGCGAGTGGGAGACCCAGTACTTC,CSVGTSEWETQYF
-,-,TRBJ2-7,TRBV28,15,TGTGCCAGCAGTTTATCGGCGGGACGCTCCTACGAGCAGTACTTC,CASSLSAGRSYEQYF
-,-,TRBJ2-5,TRBV5-1,12,TGCGCCAGCAGAAACAGCCAAGAGACCCAGTACTTC,CASRNSQETQYF
-,-,TRBJ2-7,TRBV7-9,12,TGTGCCAGCAACCAAGTTCAGGAAGAGCAGTACTTC,CASNQVQEEQYF
-,-,TRBJ1-4,TRBV27,16,TGTGCCAGCAGTTTATCATCTGGTTCGGGGATCGGGAAACTGTTTTTT,CASSLSSGSGIGKLFF
once,-,TRBJ1-2,TRBV14,13,TGTGCCAGCAGCCAAGAATTACCGGGGGGCTACACCTTC,CASSQELPGGYTF
-,-,TRBJ1-5,TRBV30,14,TGTGCCTGGAGTGTGAGGATACTCAATCAGCCCCAGCATTTT,CAWSVRILNQPQHF
-,TRBD2,TRBJ2-2,TRBV5-4,17,TGTGCCAGCAGCTTGGAACTAGCGGGGGCGAACACCGGGGAGCTGTTTTTT,CASSLELAGANTGELFF
few,-,TRBJ1-1,TRBV6-5,13,TGTGCCAGCAGACGGGGGAAGAACACTGAAGCTTTCTTT,CASRRGKNTEAFF
-,TRBD1,TRBJ1-1,TRBV9,17,TGTGCCAGCAGCTCCGGGAGGGCAGGGGGGCTGAACACTGAAGCTTTCTTT,CASSSGRAGGLNTEAFF
once,TRBD1,TRBJ2-2,TRBV7-9,17,TGTGCCAGCAGCTTAGCTAGGGACAGCCGGGGCACCGGGGAGCTGTTTTTT,CASSLARDSRGTGELFF
-,-,TRBJ1-1,TRBV27,11,TGTGCCAGCCAGACAGCCGATCAAGCTTTCTTT,CASQTADQAFF
-,-,TRBJ1-2,TRBV6-1,16,TGTGCCAGCAGTGAAGCGGAACGGACATACAACTATGGCTACACCTTC,CASSEAERTYNYGYTF
once,-,TRBJ2-4,TRBV5-4,15,TGTGCCAGCAGCAGCGAGGGGGGGGGCGAAAACATTCAGTACTTC,CASSSEGGGENIQYF
-,TRBD1,TRBJ1-3,TRBV6-1,14,TGTGCCAGCAGCCTCCGGGACAGCCGAAACACCATATATTTT,CASSLRDSRNTIYF
-,-,TRBJ1-3,TRBV7-6,15,TGTGCCAGCAGCCCCCTGACATTCTCTGGAAACACCATATATTTT,CASSPLTFSGNTIYF
-,TRBD1,TRBJ1-1,TRBV5-1,14,TGCGCCAGCAGCCGGGGACAGCGATATACTGAAGCTTTCTTT,CASSRGQRYTEAFF
-,-,TRBJ1-1,TRBV5-6,15,TGTGCCAGCAGCTTGGTTCAGGGTTACAACACTGAAGCTTTCTTT,CASSLVQGYNTEAFF
-,-,TRBJ2-7,TRBV28,14,TGTGCCAGCAGTCTCCCGGGAAGAGACTACGAGCAGTACTTC,CASSLPGRDYEQYF
-,TRBD2,TRBJ2-2,TRBV14,16,TGTGCCAGCAGCCCTTGGGCGGGAGTGAACACCGGGGAGCTGTTTTTT,CASSPWAGVNTGELFF
-,-,TRBJ1-1,TRBV25-1,13,TGTGCCAGCAGTCGTTCAGGGGTCACTGAAGCTTTCTTT,CASSRSGVTEAFF